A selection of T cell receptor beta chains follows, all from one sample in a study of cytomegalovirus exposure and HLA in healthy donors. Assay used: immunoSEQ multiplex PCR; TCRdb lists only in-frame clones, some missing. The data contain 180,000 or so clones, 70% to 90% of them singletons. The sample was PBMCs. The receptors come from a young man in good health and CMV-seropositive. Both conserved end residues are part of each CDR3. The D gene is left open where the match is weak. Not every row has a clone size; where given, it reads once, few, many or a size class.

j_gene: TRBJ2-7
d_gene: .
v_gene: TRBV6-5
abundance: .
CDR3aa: CASRRPGLDGEQYF
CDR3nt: TGTGCCAGCAGAAGACCGGGACTCGACGGAGAGCAGTACTTC

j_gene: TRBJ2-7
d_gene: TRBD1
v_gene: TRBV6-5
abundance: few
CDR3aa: CASTRPGQGYEQYF
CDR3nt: TGTGCCAGCACCCGACCGGGACAGGGCTACGAGCAGTACTTC

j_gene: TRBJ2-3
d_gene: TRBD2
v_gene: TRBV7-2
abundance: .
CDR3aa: CASSSLAGGQGDTQYF
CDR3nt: TGTGCCAGCAGCTCACTAGCGGGGGGGCAGGGAGATACGCAGTATTTT

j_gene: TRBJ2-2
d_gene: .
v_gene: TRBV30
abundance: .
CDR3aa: CAWSVSSNTGELFF
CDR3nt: TGTGCCTGGAGTGTTTCATCGAACACCGGGGAGCTGTTTTTT

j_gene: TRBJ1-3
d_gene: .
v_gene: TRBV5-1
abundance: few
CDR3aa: CASSFQGTGNTIYF
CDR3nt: TGCGCCAGCAGCTTCCAGGGCACCGGAAACACCATATATTTT

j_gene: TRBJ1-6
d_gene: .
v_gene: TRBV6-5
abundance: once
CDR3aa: CASSLTGNSPLHF
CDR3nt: TGTGCCAGCAGTCTAACGGGGAATTCACCCCTCCACTTT

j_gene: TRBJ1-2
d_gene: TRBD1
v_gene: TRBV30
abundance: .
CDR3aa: CAILPGGAGYGYTF
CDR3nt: TGTGCCATACTCCCAGGGGGCGCTGGGTATGGCTACACCTTC

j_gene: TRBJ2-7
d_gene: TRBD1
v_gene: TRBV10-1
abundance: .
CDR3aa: CASNEGTGAYEQYF
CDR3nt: TGCGCCAGCAACGAGGGGACAGGCGCCTACGAGCAGTACTTC

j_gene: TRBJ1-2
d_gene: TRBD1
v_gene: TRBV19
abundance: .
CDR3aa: CASNTVPGQGGNYGYTF
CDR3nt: TGTGCCAGTAACACCGTCCCGGGACAGGGCGGCAACTATGGCTACACCTTC

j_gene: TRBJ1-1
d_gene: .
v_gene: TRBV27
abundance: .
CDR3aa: CASSLQGLMNTEAFF
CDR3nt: TGTGCCAGCAGTTTACAGGGGCTCATGAACACTGAAGCTTTCTTT

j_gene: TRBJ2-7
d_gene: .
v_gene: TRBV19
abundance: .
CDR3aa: CASSMEGSEQYF
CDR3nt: TGTGCCAGTAGTATGGAGGGCTCCGAGCAGTACTTC

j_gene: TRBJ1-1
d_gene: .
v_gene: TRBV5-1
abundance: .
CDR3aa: CASSLRAGGLDTEAFF
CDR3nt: TGCGCCAGCAGCTTGAGGGCCGGGGGGCTGGACACTGAAGCTTTCTTT

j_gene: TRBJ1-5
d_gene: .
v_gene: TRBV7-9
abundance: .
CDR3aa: CSSGGQGQPQHF
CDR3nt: TGTTCCAGCGGGGGTCAGGGGCAGCCCCAGCATTTT

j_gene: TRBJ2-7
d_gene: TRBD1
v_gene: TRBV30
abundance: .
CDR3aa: CAWSVPYATGTGWGEQYF
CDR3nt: TGTGCCTGGAGTGTTCCCTACGCGACCGGGACAGGGTGGGGAGAGCAGTACTTC

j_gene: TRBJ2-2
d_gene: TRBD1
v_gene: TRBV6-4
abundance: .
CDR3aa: CASSRTGNTGELFF
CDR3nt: TGTGCCAGCAGTAGGACAGGGAACACCGGGGAGCTGTTTTTT

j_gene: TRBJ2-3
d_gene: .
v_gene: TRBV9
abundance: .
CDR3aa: CASSVGLELTDTQYF
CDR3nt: TGTGCCAGCAGCGTAGGACTAGAACTCACAGATACGCAGTATTTT

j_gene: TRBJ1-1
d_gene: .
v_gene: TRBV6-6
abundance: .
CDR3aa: CATRGGNTEAFF
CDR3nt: TGTGCCACCCGGGGGGGGAACACTGAAGCTTTCTTT

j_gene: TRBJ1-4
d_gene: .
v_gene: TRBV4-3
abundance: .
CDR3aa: CASSQDRVIAGTNEKLFF
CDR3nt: TGCGCCAGCAGCCAAGATCGGGTCATCGCGGGAACTAATGAAAAACTGTTTTTT

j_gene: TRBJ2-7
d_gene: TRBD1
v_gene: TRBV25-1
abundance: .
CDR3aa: CASSARTGVSYEQYF
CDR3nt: TGTGCCAGCAGTGCCAGGACAGGGGTCTCCTACGAGCAGTACTTC

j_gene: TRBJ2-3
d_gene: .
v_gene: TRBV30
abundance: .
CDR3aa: CAWSDSTTDTQYF
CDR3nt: TGTGCCTGGAGCGACTCTACGACAGATACGCAGTATTTT

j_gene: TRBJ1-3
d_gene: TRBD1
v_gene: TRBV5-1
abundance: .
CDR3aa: CASSLTGTGGDGRNTIYF
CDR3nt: TGCGCCAGCAGCTTAACCGGGACAGGGGGCGATGGTAGAAACACCATATATTTT

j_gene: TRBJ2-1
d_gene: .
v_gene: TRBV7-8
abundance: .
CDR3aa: CASSLLLASSYNEQFF
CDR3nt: TGTGCCAGCAGCTTACTATTAGCGAGCTCCTACAATGAGCAGTTCTTC

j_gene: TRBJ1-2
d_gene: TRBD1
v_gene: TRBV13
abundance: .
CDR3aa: CASSPRWQGASDGYTF
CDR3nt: TGTGCCAGCAGCCCCCGGTGGCAGGGGGCGTCGGATGGCTACACCTTC

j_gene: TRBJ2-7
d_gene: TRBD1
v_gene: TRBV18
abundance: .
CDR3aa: CASSPGVPGQNAYLSYEQYF
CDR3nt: TGTGCCAGCTCACCCGGCGTTCCGGGACAGAACGCCTATCTCTCCTACGAGCAGTACTTC

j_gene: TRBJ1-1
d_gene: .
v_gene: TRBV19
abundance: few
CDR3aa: CASSKQGLEAFF
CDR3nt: TGTGCCAGTAGTAAACAGGGCCTAGAGGCTTTCTTT

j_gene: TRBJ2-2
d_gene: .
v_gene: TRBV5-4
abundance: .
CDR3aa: CASSLAGSGTGELFF
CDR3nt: TGTGCCAGCAGCTTGGCCGGTAGTGGCACCGGGGAGCTGTTTTTT

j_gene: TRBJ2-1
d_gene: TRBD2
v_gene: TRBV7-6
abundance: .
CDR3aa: CASSLISGRGDNEQFF
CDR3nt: TGTGCCAGCAGCTTAATCTCCGGACGGGGGGACAATGAGCAGTTCTTC

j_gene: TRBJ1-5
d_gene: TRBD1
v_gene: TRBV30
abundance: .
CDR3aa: CAWSVGLTGQISNQPQHF
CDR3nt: TGTGCCTGGAGTGTAGGGCTCACGGGACAGATTTCCAATCAGCCCCAGCATTTT

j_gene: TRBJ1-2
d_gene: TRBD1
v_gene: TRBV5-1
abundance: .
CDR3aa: CASSQDRGGYTF
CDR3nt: TGCGCCAGCAGCCAGGACAGGGGTGGCTACACCTTC

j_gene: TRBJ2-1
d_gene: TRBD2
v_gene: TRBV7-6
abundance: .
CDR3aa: CASSDSGGSEQFF
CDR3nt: TGTGCCAGCAGTGATAGCGGGGGGTCTGAGCAGTTCTTC

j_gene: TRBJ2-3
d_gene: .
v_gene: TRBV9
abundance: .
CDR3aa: CASSVGGGGTDTQYF
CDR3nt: TGTGCCAGCAGCGTAGGAGGGGGGGGGACAGATACGCAGTATTTT